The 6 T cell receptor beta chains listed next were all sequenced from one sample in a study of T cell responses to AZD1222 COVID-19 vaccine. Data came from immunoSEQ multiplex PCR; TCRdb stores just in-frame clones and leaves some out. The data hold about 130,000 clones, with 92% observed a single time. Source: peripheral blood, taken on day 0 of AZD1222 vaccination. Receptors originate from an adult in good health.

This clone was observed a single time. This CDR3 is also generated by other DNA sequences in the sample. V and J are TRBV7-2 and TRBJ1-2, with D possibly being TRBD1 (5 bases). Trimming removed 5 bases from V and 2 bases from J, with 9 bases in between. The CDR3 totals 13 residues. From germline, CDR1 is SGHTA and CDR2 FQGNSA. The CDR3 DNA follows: TGTGCCAGCAGCCGGGACCGGAACTATGGCTACACCTTC. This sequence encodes CASSRDRNYGYTF. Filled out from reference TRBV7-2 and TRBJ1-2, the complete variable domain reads GAGVSQSPSNKVTEKGKDVELRCDPISGHTALYWYRQSLGQGLEFLIYFQGNSAPDKSGLPSDRFSAERTGGSVSTLTIQRTQQEDSAVYLCASSRDRNYGYTFGSGTRLTVV.

The CDR3 region is CASSTYGAYGELFF. The CDR3 DNA reads TGTGCCAGCAGCACCTACGGGGCTTACGGGGAGCTGTTTTTT. The J gene is TRBJ2-2, the V gene TRBV28, with D perhaps being TRBD1 or TRBD2 (5 bases each). CDR1 MDHEN and CDR2 SYDVKM come from the germline V gene. V lost 6 bases and J lost 7, with 15 bases in between. The CDR3 extends over 14 amino acids.

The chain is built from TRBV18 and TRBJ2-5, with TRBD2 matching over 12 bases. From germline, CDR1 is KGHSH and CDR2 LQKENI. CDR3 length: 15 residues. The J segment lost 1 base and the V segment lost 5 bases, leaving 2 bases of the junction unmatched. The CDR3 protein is CASSGLAGLQETQYF. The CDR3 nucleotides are TGTGCCAGCTCAGGACTAGCGGGGCTCCAAGAGACCCAGTACTTC.

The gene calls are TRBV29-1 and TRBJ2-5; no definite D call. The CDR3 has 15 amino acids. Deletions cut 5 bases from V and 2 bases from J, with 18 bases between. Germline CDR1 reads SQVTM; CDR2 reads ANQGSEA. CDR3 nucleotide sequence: TGCAGCGTTAGCCCTCCGGCAGGTATGCAAGAGACCCAGTACTTC. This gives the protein CSVSPPAGMQETQYF.

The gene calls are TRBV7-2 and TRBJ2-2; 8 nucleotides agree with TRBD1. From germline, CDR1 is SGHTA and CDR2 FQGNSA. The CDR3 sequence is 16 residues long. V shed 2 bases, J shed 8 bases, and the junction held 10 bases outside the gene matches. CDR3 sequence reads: CASSLFAGGNFGELFF. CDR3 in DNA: TGTGCCAGCAGCTTATTTGCAGGGGGCAATTTTGGGGAGCTGTTTTTT.

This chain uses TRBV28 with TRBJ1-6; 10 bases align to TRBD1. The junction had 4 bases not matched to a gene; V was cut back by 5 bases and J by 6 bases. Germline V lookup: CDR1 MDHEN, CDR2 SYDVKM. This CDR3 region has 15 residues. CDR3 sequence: CASSPRTGGNSPLHF. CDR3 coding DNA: TGTGCCAGCAGTCCGAGGACAGGGGGTAATTCACCCCTCCACTTT. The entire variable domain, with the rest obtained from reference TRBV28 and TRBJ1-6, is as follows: DVKVTQSSRYLVKRTGEKVFLECVQDMDHENMFWYRQDPGLGLRLIYFSYDVKMKEKGDIPEGYSVSREKKERFSLILESASTNQTSMYLCASSPRTGGNSPLHFGNGTRLTVT.